The 29 T cell receptor beta chains presented below share a single source sample, sequenced in a study of graft-versus-host responses after intestinal transplantation. Antigens of these TCRs are unknown. Some clones are missing from TCRdb's copy, which holds only in-frame ones; the method was immunoSEQ multiplex PCR. The sample yields about 78,000 clones, roughly 91% seen once. The input for sequencing was unstimulated CD8+ T cells sorted from spleen or lymph node cells, taken before transplant. The receptors come from a human donor who was the organ donor for an intestinal transplant.

The J gene is TRBJ2-7, the V gene TRBV16; tentatively, D is TRBD2 (6 bases). Deletions cut 4 bases from V and 2 bases from J, with 18 bases between. The CDR3 sequence is 16 residues long. Looked up from germline, CDR1 is KGHSY and CDR2 is FQNENV. The DNA for the CDR3 is TGTGCCAGCAGCCTACTGGGACTCCCAGGCACCTACGAGCAGTACTTC. It is translated as CASSLLGLPGTYEQYF. Complete variable domain (other parts from reference TRBV16 and TRBJ2-7): GEEVAQTPKHLVRGEGQKAKLYCAPIKGHSYVFWYQQVLKNEFKFLISFQNENVFDETGMPKERFSAKCLPNSPCSLEIQATKLEDSAVYFCASSLLGLPGTYEQYFGPGTRLTVT.

The V and J genes are TRBV5-6 and TRBJ1-5, with 9 bases identical to TRBD1. With V trimmed by 4 bases and J by 3 bases, 5 bases remained unmatched. Looked up from germline, CDR1 is SGHDT and CDR2 is YYEEEE. This CDR3 spans 15 amino acids. CDR3 sequence reads: CASSVTGGYNQPQHF. The CDR3 DNA sequence: TGTGCCAGCAGCGTGACAGGGGGGTACAATCAGCCCCAGCATTTT.

This clone appeared a single time. This chain connects TRBV9 to TRBJ2-4; D gene uncertain. Trimming removed 4 bases from V and 3 bases from J, with 20 bases in between. In germline, CDR1 is SGDLS, CDR2 YYNGEE. The CDR3 is 17 amino acids. CDR3 DNA sequence: TGTGCCAGCAGCCCCCACCCCCTGGGCCTTGGCAAAAACATTCAGTACTTC. This translates into CASSPHPLGLGKNIQYF. Using reference TRBV9 and TRBJ2-4 for the parts outside the CDR3, the full variable domain is DSGVTQTPKHLITATGQRVTLRCSPRSGDLSVYWYQQSLDQGLQFLIQYYNGEERAKGNILERFSAQQFPDLHSELNLSSLELGDSALYFCASSPHPLGLGKNIQYFGAGTRLSVL.

This clone appeared a single time. The chain recombines TRBV23-1 with TRBJ2-2; D is unclear. TRBV23-1 is an ORF; its function is uncertain. V dropped 0 bases and J dropped 1 base, with 12 bases sitting between them. The CDR3 has 17 residues. The CDR3 DNA reads TGCGCCAGCAGTCAATCGCGACGTAATCTGAACACCGGGGAGCTGTTTTTT. It codes for CASSQSRRNLNTGELFF.

V gene TRBV28 combines with J gene TRBJ1-4; D perhaps matches TRBD1 (5 bases). The germline gives CDR1 MDHEN, CDR2 SYDVKM. This CDR3 region has 14 residues. Trimming took 3 bases from V and 8 from J, leaving 13 bases between them. This chain's CDR3 is CASSLRQGGEKLFF. The DNA of the CDR3 is TGTGCCAGCAGTTTGCGGCAGGGAGGCGAAAAACTGTTTTTT.

This rearrangement joins TRBV7-2 to TRBJ2-7, with 10 positions matching TRBD2. The CDR3 runs to 14 residues. The J segment lost 2 bases and the V segment lost 5 bases, leaving 3 bases of the junction unmatched. The germline V gene has CDR1 SGHTA and CDR2 FQGNSA. Written as DNA, the CDR3 is TGTGCCAGCAGCCCTACTAGCGGGGCCTACGAGCAGTACTTC. As protein: CASSPTSGAYEQYF.

The J gene is TRBJ2-3, the V gene TRBV27, with a weak D call TRBD2 (6 bases). CDR3 length: 15 residues. V lost 1 base and J lost 0, with 8 bases in between. Germline CDR1 MNHEY, CDR2 SMNVEV (reference sequence). The CDR3 DNA is TGTGCCAGCAGTTTATGGAGGGCGAGCACAGATACGCAGTATTTT. Translated, it gives CASSLWRASTDTQYF.

V is TRBV30 and J is TRBJ1-6; TRBD1 is a possible D gene (5 bases). V was trimmed by 7 bases and J by 10 bases, leaving 17 bases between them. Germline V lookup: CDR1 GTSNPN, CDR2 SVGIG (reference sequence). The CDR3 totals 13 residues. CDR3 nucleotide sequence: TGTGCCTCCGGAGATGGGGGAACCTCACCCCTCCACTTT. Its protein product is CASGDGGTSPLHF.

J is TRBJ2-1 and V is TRBV27, with D possibly called TRBD1 or TRBD2 (5 bases each). CDR1 MNHEY and CDR2 SMNVEV come from the germline V gene (reference sequence). V was clipped by 5 bases and J by 2 bases, with 10 bases between them. The CDR3 extends over 14 amino acids. The CDR3 sequence is CASSRGTPYNEQFF. As DNA, the CDR3 is TGTGCCAGCAGTCGGGGCACACCCTACAATGAGCAGTTCTTC.

The V and J genes are TRBV10-3 and TRBJ2-3; D is uncertain. This CDR3 has 14 residues. The ends were cut back, 2 bases at V and 2 bases at J, with 8 bases in the middle. Germline lookup yields CDR1 ENHRY and CDR2 SYGVKD. CDR3 sequence (DNA): TGTGCCATCAGTGAGCAGGTGATCACAGATACGCAGTATTTT. Its protein product is CAISEQVITDTQYF.

This clone was detected once. The rearrangement joins TRBV4-1 to TRBJ1-1; D gene unclear. CDR1 and CDR2 from the germline V gene are MGHRA and YSYEKL. The V end lost 3 bases, the J end lost 4 bases, and 15 bases lay between the germline ends. This CDR3 has 15 residues. The DNA for the CDR3 is TGCGCCAGCAGCCACGCCAGAGGAGCGACCACTGAAGCTTTCTTT. Translating gives CASSHARGATTEAFF.

This clone was recorded a few times. The rearrangement uses TRBV6-1 and TRBJ2-3; 10 bases map to TRBD2. Germline V CDR1 and CDR2: MNHNS, SASEGT. J lost 4 bases, V lost 0 bases, and 1 base had no gene match. CDR3 length: 15 amino acids. CDR3 region: CASSEALAGADTQYF. DNA for the CDR3: TGTGCCAGCAGTGAAGCGCTAGCGGGGGCAGATACGCAGTATTTT.

The chain carries TRBV7-9 and TRBJ2-1; D possibly matches TRBD1 or TRBD2 (5 bases each). Germline V gene data show CDR1 as SEHNR and CDR2 as FQNEAQ (reference sequence). Trimming shortened V by 4 bases and J by 4 bases, and 8 bases separated the two germline ends. The CDR3 extends over 13 amino acids. The CDR3 region is CASSWDAYNEQFF. CDR3 nucleotides: TGTGCCAGCAGCTGGGACGCTTACAATGAGCAGTTCTTC.

V gene TRBV27 combines with J gene TRBJ2-1, with 12 nucleotides matching TRBD1. CDR1 MNHEY and CDR2 SMNVEV come from the germline V gene (reference sequence). The CDR3 consists of 18 residues. V shed 5 bases, J shed 5 bases, and the junction held 13 bases outside the gene matches. Written as DNA, the CDR3 is TGTGCCAGCAGTCGCCGGGACAGGGGGCCTGGGCCGAACAATGAGCAGTTCTTC. Residues: CASSRRDRGPGPNNEQFF.

The sample holds a few counts of this clone. The V call is TRBV27, the J call TRBJ1-2; D not resolved. The ends were cut back, 5 bases at V and 8 bases at J, with 21 bases in the middle. This CDR3 spans 15 amino acids. Germline V gene lookup returns CDR1 MNHEY and CDR2 SMNVEV (reference sequence). In DNA, the CDR3 is TGTGCCAGCAGTCCCCATGGGGTTTCTGACACGGGCTACACCTTC. Residues: CASSPHGVSDTGYTF.

This chain uses TRBV18 with TRBJ1-5, with 9 bases that match TRBD1. The J segment lost 4 bases and the V segment lost 6 bases, leaving 10 bases of the junction unmatched. The CDR3 spans 16 residues. The germline gives CDR1 KGHSH, CDR2 LQKENI. CDR3 sequence: CASSPREDRGNQPQHF. In nucleotides, the CDR3 is TGTGCCAGCTCCCCGCGGGAGGACAGGGGAAATCAGCCCCAGCATTTT.

This chain joins TRBV6-5 and TRBJ1-1, with 8 positions matching TRBD1. Germline CDR1 and CDR2: MNHEY and SVGAGI. The CDR3 contains 16 residues. The J segment lost 3 bases and the V segment lost 4 bases, leaving 10 bases of the junction unmatched. DNA for the CDR3: TGTGCCAGCAGTTCCGAGAATCTGGACAGGGACACTGAAGCTTTCTTT. This encodes CASSSENLDRDTEAFF.

This chain's CDR3 is CASSGQGEPRNEQYF. DNA of the CDR3: TGTGCCAGCAGCGGTCAGGGGGAACCTCGGAACGAGCAGTACTTC. This chain uses TRBV7-9 with TRBJ2-7; 7 bases agree with TRBD1. Losses at the gene ends were 5 bases for V and 5 bases for J; bases not matched to a gene: 12. Germline V gives CDR1 SEHNR, CDR2 FQNEAQ (reference sequence). The CDR3 runs to 15 residues.

This clone ranks as medium-sized. The CDR3: CASSDSGHNEQFF. CDR3 sequence (DNA): TGTGCCAGCAGTGACTCAGGACACAATGAGCAGTTCTTC. V is TRBV6-4 and J is TRBJ2-1; the D is unclear. CDR1 and CDR2 from the germline V gene are MRHNA and SNTAGT. The CDR3 runs 13 residues. The V end was cut by 0 bases, the J end by 5 bases, with 5 bases between.

The chain couples TRBV7-3 to TRBJ2-7; tentative D call: TRBD1 (5 bases). In germline, CDR1 is SGHTA, CDR2 FQGTGA. The CDR3 is made up of 14 amino acids. Trimming removed 4 bases from V and 9 bases from J, with 19 bases in between. In DNA form, the CDR3 reads TGTGCCAGCAGCTGGTCAGGGAAGCGCCCCGTGCAGTACTTC. The encoded protein is CASSWSGKRPVQYF.

V and J are TRBV5-6 and TRBJ1-1; D is unclear. This CDR3 region has 14 residues. Trimming removed 0 bases from V and 7 bases from J, with 13 bases in between. Germline CDR1 SGHDT, CDR2 YYEEEE. CDR3 protein: CASSLVSSIREAFF. CDR3 nucleotides: TGTGCCAGCAGCTTGGTCAGTTCGATCCGTGAAGCTTTCTTT.

The DNA for the CDR3 is TGCAGCGTGATGGGACTAGCGGGATACAATGAGCAGTTCTTC. This codes for CSVMGLAGYNEQFF. This rearrangement joins TRBV29-1 to TRBJ2-1, with 13 bases lining up with TRBD2. Germline loops: CDR1 SQVTM, CDR2 ANQGSEA. Trimming took 6 bases from V and 4 from J; bases not matched to a gene: 3. CDR3 length: 14 residues.

By share of the sample, this clone is large (0.1 to 1%). The rearrangement links TRBV19 to TRBJ2-2; no clear D. Per the germline V gene, CDR1 is LNHDA and CDR2 is SQIVND (reference sequence). The CDR3 contains 13 residues. Trimming cost V 5 bases and J 3 bases, with 7 bases left between them. The CDR3, as DNA: TGTGCCAGTAGTTTTAGTTACACCGGGGAGCTGTTTTTT. It translates to CASSFSYTGELFF.

The rearrangement joins TRBV6-1 to TRBJ1-1; unclear D gene. V was shortened by 4 bases and J by 7 bases, with 13 bases between the two germline ends. CDR1 MNHNS and CDR2 SASEGT come from the germline V gene. The CDR3 is 13 amino acids. The CDR3, as DNA: TGTGCCAGCAGTGGGGAAGAGGGCCTTGAAGCTTTCTTT. Translating it yields CASSGEEGLEAFF.

The V and J genes are TRBV27 and TRBJ2-2; TRBD2 agrees at 8 bases. The V gene's germline CDR1 is MNHEY and CDR2 SMNVEV (reference sequence). The CDR3 totals 17 residues. The V segment lost 5 bases and the J segment 4 bases; nucleotides outside the gene matches: 12. CDR3: CASSAYPGLAGTGELFF. CDR3 nucleotides: TGTGCCAGCAGTGCCTACCCCGGGCTAGCGGGCACCGGGGAGCTGTTTTTT.

This clone has a single count. The J gene is TRBJ2-3, the V gene TRBV28; TRBD1 matches at 11 bases. The CDR3 runs to 17 residues. Germline V lookup: CDR1 MDHEN, CDR2 SYDVKM. With 2 bases clipped from V and 5 bases from J, the junction kept 9 bases outside the gene matches. Written as DNA, the CDR3 is TGTGCCAGCAGTTTAGCGGTTGGGGACAGGGGGAGAGATACGCAGTATTTT. Protein product: CASSLAVGDRGRDTQYF.

This chain joins TRBV4-1 and TRBJ1-2; 7 bases are a match to TRBD1. This CDR3 is 15 amino acids long. CDR1 MGHRA and CDR2 YSYEKL come from the germline V gene. The trim removed 2 bases at V and 2 bases at J, leaving 5 bases unmatched. The CDR3 DNA follows: TGCGCCAGCAGCCAAATTACAGGGGCAAACTATGGCTACACCTTC. This sequence encodes CASSQITGANYGYTF.

The chain is built from TRBV30 and TRBJ2-7; TRBD1 is a possible D gene (6 bases). The CDR3 spans 12 residues. From germline, CDR1 is GTSNPN and CDR2 SVGIG (reference sequence). Trimming cost V 8 bases and J 2 bases, with 13 bases left between them. CDR3 sequence (DNA): TGTGCCGCCGAGTGGGGGCCCTACGAGCAGTACTTC. It specifies CAAEWGPYEQYF.

This clone turned up a few times. This rearrangement joins TRBV20-1 to TRBJ1-1; weak D call: TRBD1 (5 bases). CDR1 and CDR2 from the germline V gene are DFQATT and SNEGSKA (reference sequence). The CDR3 sequence is 11 residues long. The V end lost 7 bases, the J end lost 1 base, and 7 bases lay between the germline ends. Written as DNA, the CDR3 is TGCAGTGGGGACGCGAACACTGAAGCTTTCTTT. This sequence encodes CSGDANTEAFF.